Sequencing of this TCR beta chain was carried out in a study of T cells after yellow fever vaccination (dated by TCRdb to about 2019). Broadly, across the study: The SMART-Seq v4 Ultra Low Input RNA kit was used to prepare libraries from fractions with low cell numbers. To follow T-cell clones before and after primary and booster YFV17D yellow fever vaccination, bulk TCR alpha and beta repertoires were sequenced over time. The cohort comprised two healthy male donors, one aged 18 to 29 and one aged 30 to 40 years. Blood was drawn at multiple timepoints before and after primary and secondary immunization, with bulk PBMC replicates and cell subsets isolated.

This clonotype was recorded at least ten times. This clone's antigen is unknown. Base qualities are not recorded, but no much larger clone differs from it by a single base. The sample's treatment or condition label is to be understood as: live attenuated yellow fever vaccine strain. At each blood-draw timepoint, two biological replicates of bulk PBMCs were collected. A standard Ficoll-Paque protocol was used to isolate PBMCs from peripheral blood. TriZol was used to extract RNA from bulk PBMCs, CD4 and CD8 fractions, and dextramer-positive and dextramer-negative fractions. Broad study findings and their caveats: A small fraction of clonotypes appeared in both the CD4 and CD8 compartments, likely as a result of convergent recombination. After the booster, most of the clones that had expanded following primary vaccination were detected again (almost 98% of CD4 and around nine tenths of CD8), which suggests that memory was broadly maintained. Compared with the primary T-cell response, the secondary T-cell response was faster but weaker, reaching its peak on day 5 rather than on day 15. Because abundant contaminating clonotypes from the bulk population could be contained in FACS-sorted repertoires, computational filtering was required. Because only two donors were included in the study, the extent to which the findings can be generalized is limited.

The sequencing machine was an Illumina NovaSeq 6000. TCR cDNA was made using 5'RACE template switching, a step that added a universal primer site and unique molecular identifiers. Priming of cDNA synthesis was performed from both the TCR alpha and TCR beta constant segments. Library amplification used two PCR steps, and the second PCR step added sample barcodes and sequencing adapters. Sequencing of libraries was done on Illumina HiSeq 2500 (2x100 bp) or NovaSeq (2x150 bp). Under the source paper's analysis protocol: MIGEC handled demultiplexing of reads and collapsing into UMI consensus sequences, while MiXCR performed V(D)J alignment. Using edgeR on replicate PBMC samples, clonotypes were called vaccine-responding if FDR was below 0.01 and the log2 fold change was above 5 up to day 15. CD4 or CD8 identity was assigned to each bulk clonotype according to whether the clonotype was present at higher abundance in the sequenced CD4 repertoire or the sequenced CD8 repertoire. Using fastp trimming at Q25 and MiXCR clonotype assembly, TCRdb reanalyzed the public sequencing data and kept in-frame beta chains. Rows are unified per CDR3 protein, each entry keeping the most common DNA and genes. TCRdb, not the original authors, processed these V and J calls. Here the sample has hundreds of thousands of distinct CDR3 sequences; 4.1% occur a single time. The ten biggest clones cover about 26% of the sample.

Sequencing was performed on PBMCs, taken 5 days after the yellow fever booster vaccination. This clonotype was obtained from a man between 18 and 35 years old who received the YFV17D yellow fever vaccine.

The nucleotides are TGTGCCAGCAGCTTAGAGGCAGGGGAGCTGTTTTTT. Its product reads: CASSLEAGELFF. The V gene is TRBV7-2 and the J gene is TRBJ2-2, with no D gene named confidently. Trimming at the junction amounts to 1 base on V and 8 bases on J, and the germline ends lie 5 bases apart. The CDR3 runs 12 amino acids, cysteine and phenylalanine included. Only the CDR3 portion is preserved as DNA: 36 bases, with reading frame beginning at the first base. CDR1 and CDR2 were assigned from the germline V gene as SGHTA and FQGNSA. With the portions outside the CDR3 filled from the reference TRBV7-2 and TRBJ2-2 genes, the complete variable region becomes GAGVSQSPSNKVTEKGKDVELRCDPISGHTALYWYRQSLGQGLEFLIYFQGNSAPDKSGLPSDRFSAERTGGSVSTLTIQRTQQEDSAVYLCASSLEAGELFFGEGSRLTVL.